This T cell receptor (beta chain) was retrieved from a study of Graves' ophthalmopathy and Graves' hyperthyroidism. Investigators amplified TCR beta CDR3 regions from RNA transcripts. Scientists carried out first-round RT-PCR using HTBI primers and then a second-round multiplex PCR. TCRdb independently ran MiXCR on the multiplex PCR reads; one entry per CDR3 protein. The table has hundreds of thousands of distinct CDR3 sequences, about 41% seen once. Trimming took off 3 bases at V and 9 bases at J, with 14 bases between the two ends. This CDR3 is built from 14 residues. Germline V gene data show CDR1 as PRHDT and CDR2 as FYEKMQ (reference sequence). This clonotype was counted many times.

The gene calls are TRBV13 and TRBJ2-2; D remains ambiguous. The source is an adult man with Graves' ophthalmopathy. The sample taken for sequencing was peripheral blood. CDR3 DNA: TGTGCCAGCAGCTTGTGGCCCCCCACGAGGGAGCTGTTTTTT. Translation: CASSLWPPTRELFF.